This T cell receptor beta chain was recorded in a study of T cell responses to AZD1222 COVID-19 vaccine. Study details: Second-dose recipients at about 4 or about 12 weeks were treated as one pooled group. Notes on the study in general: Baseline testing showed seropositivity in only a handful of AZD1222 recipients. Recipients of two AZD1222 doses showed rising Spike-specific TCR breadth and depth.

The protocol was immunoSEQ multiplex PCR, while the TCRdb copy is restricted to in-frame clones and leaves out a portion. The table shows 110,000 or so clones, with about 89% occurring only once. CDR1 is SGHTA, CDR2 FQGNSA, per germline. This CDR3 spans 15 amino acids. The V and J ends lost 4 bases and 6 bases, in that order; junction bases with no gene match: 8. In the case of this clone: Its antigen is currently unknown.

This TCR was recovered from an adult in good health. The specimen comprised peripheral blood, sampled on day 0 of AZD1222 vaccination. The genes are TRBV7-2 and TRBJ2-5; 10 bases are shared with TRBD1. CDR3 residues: CASSSGQGVAKTQYF. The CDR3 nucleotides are TGTGCCAGCAGCTCAGGACAGGGGGTAGCAAAGACCCAGTACTTC.